These 24 T cell receptor beta chains originate from one sample sequenced in a study of cytomegalovirus exposure and HLA in healthy donors. Primers for the PCR totalled 60 Vbeta and 13 Jbeta. Profiled with immunoSEQ multiplex PCR; TCRdb holds only in-frame clones, not every one. This repertoire shows about 150,000 clones, just under 75% found once; its top ten account for about 1.5%. The sequencing sample was made of PBMCs. The receptor source for this set is a young woman in good health and CMV-seronegative.

This clone was recorded a few times. CDR3 coding DNA: TGTGCTAGTGGTTTGGTACTGCGGGAAGAGCAGTTCTTC. Its protein product is CASGLVLREEQFF. The chain couples TRBV12-5 to TRBJ2-1, with D tentatively TRBD2 (6 bases). Germline values: CDR1 LGHNT, CDR2 FRNRAP. V was cut by 0 bases and J by 10 bases, with 10 bases left in between. The CDR3 length is 13 residues.

J is TRBJ1-3 and V is TRBV4-1; D might be TRBD1 (5 bases). Germline V gene lookup returns CDR1 MGHRA and CDR2 YSYEKL. V lost 1 base and J lost 2, with 15 bases in between. This CDR3 is 17 amino acids long. The chain's CDR3 is CASSQGRARGAGNTIYF. The DNA of the CDR3 is TGCGCCAGCAGCCAAGGACGGGCCCGGGGGGCTGGAAACACCATATATTTT.

The chain couples TRBV19 to TRBJ2-2, with a tentative D call TRBD2 (6 bases). Between the trimmed V and J ends, which lost 5 bases and 8 bases, there was a span of 18 bases. The germline CDR1 and CDR2 sequences are LNHDA and SQIVND (reference sequence). This CDR3 comprises 15 residues. CDR3 protein: CASSGIQTRLGELFF. CDR3 nucleotides: TGTGCCAGTAGTGGGATCCAGACTAGATTGGGGGAGCTGTTTTTT.

This clone was counted between two and nine times. This chain links TRBV6-7 with TRBJ2-7; weak D call: TRBD2 (7 bases). TRBV6-7 counts as an open reading frame of uncertain function. V lost 7 bases, J lost 4 bases, and 20 bases lay in between. The CDR3 runs to 15 residues. CDR3 sequence: CASTPRGGARYEQYV. The DNA of the CDR3 is TGTGCCAGCACCCCAAGGGGGGGAGCTCGGTACGAGCAGTACGTC.

This rearrangement joins TRBV6-5 to TRBJ1-1, with a possible D match to TRBD1 (5 bases). CDR3 length: 14 amino acids. V lost 2 bases and J 1 base, leaving 8 bases between the germline ends. Germline V lookup: CDR1 MNHEY, CDR2 SVGAGI. This CDR3 reads CASSYHGQNTEAFF. CDR3 nucleotide sequence: TGTGCCAGCAGTTACCACGGACAGAACACTGAAGCTTTCTTT.

The genes are TRBV4-1 and TRBJ1-5; 12 bases agree with TRBD1. The CDR3 extends over 20 amino acids. V lost 0 bases and J lost 7; bases outside the gene matches: 16. The germline V gene has CDR1 MGHRA and CDR2 YSYEKL. The CDR3 coding sequence is TGCGCCAGCAGCCAAGAAAGAACCGGGACAGGGGGCCCTCGGGGACAGCCCCAGCATTTT. Protein sequence: CASSQERTGTGGPRGQPQHF.

The chain combines TRBV5-4 with TRBJ2-6; the D is unclear. CDR3 size: 15 residues. Looked up from germline, CDR1 is SGHNT and CDR2 is YYREEE (reference sequence). V was clipped by 1 base and J by 4 bases, with 9 bases between them. CDR3 bases: TGTGCCAGCAGCTTGTGGGCTCCCGGGGCCAACGTCCTGACTTTC. As protein: CASSLWAPGANVLTF.

The chain carries TRBV7-2 and TRBJ1-6, with 7 bases identical to TRBD1. The length of the CDR3 is 18 residues. Germline V lookup: CDR1 SGHTA, CDR2 FQGNSA. The V and J ends lost 5 bases and 4 bases, in that order; junction bases with no gene match: 14. CDR3 in amino acids: CASSLVRQGRFYNSPLHF. The CDR3 nucleotides read TGTGCCAGCAGCCTAGTCCGACAGGGTCGGTTTTATAATTCACCCCTCCACTTT. Full variable domain (missing parts from reference TRBV7-2 and TRBJ1-6): GAGVSQSPSNKVTEKGKDVELRCDPISGHTALYWYRQSLGQGLEFLIYFQGNSAPDKSGLPSDRFSAERTGGSVSTLTIQRTQQEDSAVYLCASSLVRQGRFYNSPLHFGNGTRLTVT.

The chain couples TRBV5-5 to TRBJ2-6; TRBD2 agrees at 7 bases. Trimming cost V 0 bases and J 2 bases; bases outside gene matches: 2. The CDR3 has 16 residues. Germline lookup yields CDR1 SGHKS and CDR2 YYEKEE (reference sequence). The CDR3 region has the DNA TGTGCCAGCAGCTTGGGTGCGGGAGCTGGGGCCAACGTCCTGACTTTC. This encodes CASSLGAGAGANVLTF. Using reference TRBV5-5 and TRBJ2-6 for the parts outside the CDR3, the full variable domain is DAGVTQSPTHLIKTRGQQVTLRCSPISGHKSVSWYQQVLGQGPQFIFQYYEKEERGRGNFPDRFSARQFPNYSSELNVNALLLGDSALYLCASSLGAGAGANVLTFGAGSRLTVL.

The rearrangement links TRBV6-5 to TRBJ2-3, with D maybe TRBD2 (6 bases). CDR3 length: 16 residues. V lost 4 bases and J lost 2, with 16 bases in between. Germline assignment: CDR1 MNHEY and CDR2 SVGAGI. This chain's CDR3 is CASSWGKAGTTDTQYF. DNA for the CDR3: TGTGCCAGCAGTTGGGGGAAGGCGGGGACCACAGATACGCAGTATTTT.

V gene TRBV29-1 combines with J gene TRBJ1-1; a weak D match, TRBD1 (6 bases). CDR3 length: 12 amino acids. Trimming cost V 5 bases and J 5 bases, with 12 bases left between them. Germline loops: CDR1 SQVTM, CDR2 ANQGSEA. CDR3 sequence (DNA): TGCAGCGTTTCCCCTACAGGGACTGAAGCTTTCTTT. This translates into CSVSPTGTEAFF.

This chain connects TRBV18 to TRBJ1-6, with 7 bases aligning to TRBD1. Germline CDR1 and CDR2: KGHSH and LQKENI. CDR3 length equals 14 residues. V trimming: 4 bases; J trimming: 10 bases; junction bases outside the gene matches: 7. CDR3: CASSLMTGLSPLHF. The CDR3 coding sequence is TGTGCCAGCTCACTGATGACAGGGTTATCACCCCTCCACTTT. The variable domain in full, with the rest retrieved from reference TRBV18 and TRBJ1-6, is NAGVMQNPRHLVRRRGQEARLRCSPMKGHSHVYWYRQLPEEGLKFMVYLQKENIIDESGMPKERFSAEFPKEGPSILRIQQVVRGDSAAYFCASSLMTGLSPLHFGNGTRLTVT.

The V gene is TRBV2, the J gene TRBJ1-1, with 7 bases lining up with TRBD1. The V and J ends lost 6 bases and 2 bases, in that order; junction bases with no gene match: 6. The CDR3 is made up of 14 amino acids. CDR1 SNHLY and CDR2 FYNNEI come from the germline V gene. The CDR3 spells CASSDRTGNTEAFF. The CDR3 coding sequence is TGTGCCAGCAGCGACCGGACAGGAAACACTGAAGCTTTCTTT.

The rearrangement uses TRBV30 and TRBJ1-2; possibly TRBD1 for D (5 bases). In germline, CDR1 is GTSNPN, CDR2 SVGIG (reference sequence). The V end was cut by 3 bases, the J end by 4 bases, with 12 bases between. The CDR3 consists of 13 residues. The CDR3: CAWRAGGGYGYTF. In DNA, the CDR3 is TGTGCCTGGAGAGCGGGGGGAGGCTATGGCTACACCTTC.

This chain joins TRBV7-9 and TRBJ2-3; 11 bases align to TRBD1. The CDR3 runs 16 residues. V shed 5 bases, J shed 8 bases, and the junction held 12 bases outside the gene matches. Germline V lookup: CDR1 SEHNR, CDR2 FQNEAQ (reference sequence). The CDR3 region is CASSPPGTGGYGTQYF. As DNA, the CDR3 is TGTGCCAGCAGCCCCCCCGGGACAGGGGGATATGGTACGCAGTATTTT.

The V gene is TRBV7-9, the J gene TRBJ2-2; D is possibly TRBD1 (6 bases). The germline gives CDR1 SEHNR, CDR2 FQNEAQ (reference sequence). The CDR3 spans 13 residues. The CDR3 region has the DNA TGTGCTGGCAACAGGGCGAACACCGGGGAGCTGTTTTTT. This sequence encodes CAGNRANTGELFF.

The rearrangement joins TRBV4-1 to TRBJ1-4; 7 bases are a match to TRBD1. V was clipped by 0 bases and J by 8 bases; unmatched bases: 6. Germline-derived CDR1 and CDR2 are MGHRA and YSYEKL. The CDR3 contains 15 residues. This CDR3 reads CASSQDRRGREKLFF. CDR3 coding DNA: TGCGCCAGCAGCCAAGATCGCAGGGGGAGGGAAAAACTGTTTTTT.

The J gene is TRBJ1-2, the V gene TRBV5-8; no clear D gene. Trimming took 4 bases from V and 7 from J, leaving 11 bases between them. The CDR3 contains 12 residues. Looked up from germline, CDR1 is SGHTS and CDR2 is YDEGEE. This CDR3 is CASSLRTGGYTF. CDR3 coding DNA: TGTGCCAGCAGCCTAAGGACTGGTGGCTACACCTTC. Filled out from reference TRBV5-8 and TRBJ1-2, the complete variable domain reads EAGVTQSPTHLIKTRGQQATLRCSPISGHTSVYWYQQALGLGLQFLLWYDEGEERNRGNFPPRFSGRQFPNYSSELNVNALELEDSALYLCASSLRTGGYTFGSGTRLTVV.

The chain is built from TRBV7-9 and TRBJ2-2, with 10 bases lining up with TRBD2. Germline V CDR1 and CDR2: SEHNR, FQNEAQ (reference sequence). The CDR3 runs 15 residues. Trimming cost V 3 bases and J 11 bases; bases outside gene matches: 9. This chain's CDR3 is CASSLGSGRSPELFF. CDR3 sequence (DNA): TGTGCCAGCAGCTTGGGTAGCGGGAGGTCTCCTGAGCTGTTTTTT.

The gene calls are TRBV7-2 and TRBJ2-2; 7 bases fit TRBD1. The junction had 6 bases not matched to a gene; V was cut back by 5 bases and J by 3 bases. CDR3 size: 15 residues. Germline assignment: CDR1 SGHTA and CDR2 FQGNSA. In DNA form, the CDR3 reads TGTGCCAGCAGCCCGATGGGACAGTACACCGGGGAGCTGTTTTTT. It encodes CASSPMGQYTGELFF.

This chain connects TRBV5-1 to TRBJ2-7, with 7 bases identical to TRBD1. Germline V gene sequence: CDR1 SGHRS, CDR2 YFSETQ. The CDR3 is 15 residues long. V was clipped by 4 bases and J by 3 bases; unmatched bases: 10. The CDR3 coding sequence is TGCGCCAGCAGCCCGGTGACAGGGAGAGGCTACGAGCAGTACTTC. Translated, it gives CASSPVTGRGYEQYF.

The sample holds one count of this clone. The chain uses TRBV15 and TRBJ2-7, with TRBD1 as a possible D gene (5 bases). Germline CDR1 is LNHNV and CDR2 is YYDKDF (reference sequence). CDR3 length: 15 residues. The ends were cut back, 1 base at V and 2 bases at J, with 12 bases in the middle. CDR3 coding DNA: TGTGCCACCAGCAGAGGGCTGGGGCAAACCTACGAGCAGTACGTC. Protein product: CATSRGLGQTYEQYV.

CDR3 residues: CASSVGTQGLGDEQYF. CDR3 bases: TGTGCCAGCAGCGTGGGTACACAGGGATTAGGGGACGAGCAGTACTTC. The chain recombines TRBV9 with TRBJ2-7; TRBD1 is a possible D gene (6 bases). In germline, CDR1 is SGDLS, CDR2 YYNGEE. V was shortened by 2 bases and J by 5 bases, with 20 bases between the two germline ends. The CDR3 consists of 16 residues.

The gene calls are TRBV18 and TRBJ2-1; 15 nucleotides agree with TRBD2. After removal of 0 bases from V and 4 bases from J, the junction contained 4 bases not matched to a gene. Germline V gene data show CDR1 as KGHSH and CDR2 as LQKENI. This CDR3 comprises 18 residues. The CDR3 loop reads CASSPPGLAGGFYNEQFF. For the CDR3, the DNA is TGTGCCAGCTCACCACCGGGACTAGCGGGAGGATTTTACAATGAGCAGTTCTTC.